The next 23 T cell receptor beta chains were all read from a single sample in a study of blood T cell repertoires in COVID-19. Method: immunoSEQ multiplex PCR; TCRdb's copy keeps in-frame clones and lacks some. The sample carries about 150,000 clones, around nine tenths recorded once. The sequenced sample was peripheral blood. These receptors all come from a human donor in a cohort sampled during active COVID-19.

A few counts support this clone. The genes are TRBV28 and TRBJ1-5; D possibly corresponds to TRBD1 (5 bases). This CDR3 region has 14 residues. Trimming removed 5 bases at V and 6 bases at J, with 14 bases between. Germline CDR1 MDHEN, CDR2 SYDVKM. In nucleotides, the CDR3 is TGTGCCAGCAGTCCAGGGTCCTCAGTTCAGCCCCAGCATTTT. The encoded protein is CASSPGSSVQPQHF. Together with reference TRBV28 and TRBJ1-5, the CDR3 gives the full variable domain: DVKVTQSSRYLVKRTGEKVFLECVQDMDHENMFWYRQDPGLGLRLIYFSYDVKMKEKGDIPEGYSVSREKKERFSLILESASTNQTSMYLCASSPGSSVQPQHFGDGTRLSIL.

The chain has TRBV6-6 and TRBJ2-7, with 8 bases fitting TRBD1. Per the germline V gene, CDR1 is MNHNY and CDR2 is SVGAGI (reference sequence). The CDR3 length is 15 residues. V was clipped by 4 bases and J by 0 bases; unmatched bases: 5. The CDR3 spells CASSFDRGDSYEQYF. Here the CDR3 DNA reads TGTGCCAGCAGTTTTGACAGGGGTGACTCCTACGAGCAGTACTTC.

This clone was counted between two and nine times. This sequence joins TRBV9 and TRBJ2-1; D call uncertain. From germline, CDR1 is SGDLS and CDR2 YYNGEE. The CDR3 contains 11 residues. Trimming took off 4 bases at V and 9 bases at J, with 8 bases between the two ends. The CDR3 region has the DNA TGTGCCAGCAGCACGGGTAGTGAGCAGTTCTTC. Protein product: CASSTGSEQFF.

CDR3 DNA: TGTGCCTGCCAATCCCAGGTAACCTACGAGCAGTACTTC. As protein: CACQSQVTYEQYF. The chain carries TRBV30 and TRBJ2-7; D unresolved. Germline CDR1 reads GTSNPN; CDR2 reads SVGIG (reference sequence). CDR3 length: 13 residues. Trimming left V 6 bases short and J 2 bases short, with 14 bases between.

The CDR3 bases are TGTGCCAGCAGGGCTAGGACAGGGACAAGTCATTCACCCCTCCACTTT. Translating gives CASRARTGTSHSPLHF. V and J are TRBV28 and TRBJ1-6, with 8 bases fitting TRBD1. The CDR3 covers 16 residues. Germline V gives CDR1 MDHEN, CDR2 SYDVKM. Losses at the gene ends were 6 bases for V and 8 bases for J; bases not matched to a gene: 12. Based on the CDR3 plus reference TRBV28 and TRBJ1-6, the full variable domain is DVKVTQSSRYLVKRTGEKVFLECVQDMDHENMFWYRQDPGLGLRLIYFSYDVKMKEKGDIPEGYSVSREKKERFSLILESASTNQTSMYLCASRARTGTSHSPLHFGNGTRLTVT.

The chain combines TRBV7-6 with TRBJ2-2; a possible D gene is TRBD2 (6 bases). The CDR3 is 16 residues long. Between the trimmed V and J ends, which lost 6 bases and 0 bases, there was a span of 14 bases. The germline gives CDR1 SGHVS, CDR2 FNYEAQ. The CDR3 coding sequence is TGTGCCAGCAGACAAACGGGACTCTCGAACACCGGGGAGCTGTTTTTT. Protein: CASRQTGLSNTGELFF.

The chain couples TRBV30 to TRBJ1-2; 8 bases line up with TRBD1. V lost 5 bases, J lost 8 bases, and 7 bases stayed unmatched. There are 12 residues in the CDR3. Per the germline V gene, CDR1 is GTSNPN and CDR2 is SVGIG (reference sequence). The CDR3 bases are TGTGCCTGGGGCCAGGGGGCGGGGGGCTACACCTTC. The encoded protein is CAWGQGAGGYTF.

This clone has a single count. The chain has TRBV29-1 and TRBJ1-2, with 7 nucleotides matching TRBD1. The CDR3 runs 13 residues. The ends lost 6 bases at V and 1 base at J; junction bases unmatched: 5. The V gene's germline CDR1 is SQVTM and CDR2 ANQGSEA. This chain's CDR3 is CSVLTGINYGYTF. The CDR3 region has the DNA TGCAGCGTCCTGACAGGGATTAACTATGGCTACACCTTC.

The rearrangement uses TRBV25-1 and TRBJ1-6; the D gene is possibly TRBD1 (6 bases). CDR1 MGHDK and CDR2 SYGVNS come from the germline V gene. This CDR3 has 15 amino acids. V was clipped by 4 bases and J by 4 bases, with 11 bases between them. The CDR3 DNA follows: TGTGCCAGCAGTGGACGGACAGATTATAATTCACCCCTCCACTTT. Its protein is CASSGRTDYNSPLHF.

In its sample, this clone was seen once. The chain uses TRBV7-9 and TRBJ2-3; 10 positions match TRBD2. Germline CDR1 is SEHNR and CDR2 is FQNEAQ (reference sequence). The CDR3 is 17 amino acids. The trim removed 4 bases at V and 6 bases at J, leaving 13 bases unmatched. The CDR3 reads CASSSPEVAGGPDTQYF. The CDR3 DNA sequence: TGTGCCAGCAGCTCTCCTGAAGTAGCGGGAGGCCCCGATACGCAGTATTTT.

The gene calls are TRBV7-2 and TRBJ2-5, with 8 bases matching TRBD2. The germline CDR1 and CDR2 sequences are SGHTA and FQGNSA. This CDR3 is built from 15 residues. V shed 5 bases, J shed 1 base, and the junction held 6 bases outside the gene matches. The CDR3 reads CASSPGTRAQETQYF. The CDR3 region has the DNA TGTGCCAGCAGCCCCGGGACTAGAGCCCAAGAGACCCAGTACTTC.

This rearrangement joins TRBV7-2 to TRBJ1-5; the D gene is possibly TRBD1 (6 bases). The V end lost 4 bases, the J end lost 3 bases, and 16 bases lay between the germline ends. Per germline, CDR1 SGHTA and CDR2 FQGNSA. This CDR3 has 16 amino acids. CDR3 sequence reads: CASSSGTLRNNQPQHF. CDR3 DNA: TGTGCCAGCAGCTCCGGGACACTTCGGAACAATCAGCCCCAGCATTTT. Drawing the rest from reference TRBV7-2 and TRBJ1-5, the complete variable domain is GAGVSQSPSNKVTEKGKDVELRCDPISGHTALYWYRQSLGQGLEFLIYFQGNSAPDKSGLPSDRFSAERTGGSVSTLTIQRTQQEDSAVYLCASSSGTLRNNQPQHFGDGTRLSIL.

CDR3 DNA: TGTGCCAGCAGTCCCCACTTCACAGGCCGTGGCTACACCTTC. Protein: CASSPHFTGRGYTF. This sequence joins TRBV28 and TRBJ1-2, with D perhaps TRBD1 (5 bases). The CDR3 is 14 residues long. Deletions cut 5 bases from V and 7 bases from J, with 17 bases between. The germline V gene encodes CDR1 MDHEN and CDR2 SYDVKM.

The chain joins TRBV28 to TRBJ1-6; D uncertain. Trimming shortened V by 5 bases and J by 4 bases, and 15 bases separated the two germline ends. This CDR3 is 16 amino acids long. Germline loops: CDR1 MDHEN, CDR2 SYDVKM. The CDR3 loop is CASSPQTGMYNSPLHF. CDR3 nucleotide sequence: TGTGCCAGCAGTCCCCAGACGGGGATGTATAATTCACCCCTCCACTTT. The full variable domain, in which reference TRBV28 and TRBJ1-6 provide the parts outside the CDR3, is DVKVTQSSRYLVKRTGEKVFLECVQDMDHENMFWYRQDPGLGLRLIYFSYDVKMKEKGDIPEGYSVSREKKERFSLILESASTNQTSMYLCASSPQTGMYNSPLHFGNGTRLTVT.

V is TRBV5-1 and J is TRBJ2-1; a weak D match, TRBD1 (6 bases). The V end was cut by 5 bases, the J end by 1 base, with 10 bases between. This CDR3 region has 14 residues. Germline assignment: CDR1 SGHRS and CDR2 YFSETQ. CDR3 coding DNA: TGCGCCAGCAGGACAGGCCTTTCCTACAATGAGCAGTTCTTC. As protein: CASRTGLSYNEQFF.

The chain recombines TRBV29-1 with TRBJ1-3; 8 bases agree with TRBD1. The CDR3 is 18 residues long. The J segment lost 0 bases and the V segment lost 4 bases, leaving 14 bases of the junction unmatched. Germline CDR1 and CDR2: SQVTM and ANQGSEA. The CDR3: CSVGQGQGALSSGNTIYF. The CDR3 DNA reads as TGCAGCGTTGGGCAAGGGCAGGGGGCCCTGAGCTCTGGAAACACCATATATTTT. The whole variable domain, remainder taken from reference TRBV29-1 and TRBJ1-3, is SAVISQKPSRDICQRGTSLTIQCQVDSQVTMMFWYRQQPGQSLTLIATANQGSEATYESGFVIDKFPISRPNLTFSTLTVSNMSPEDSSIYLCSVGQGQGALSSGNTIYFGEGSWLTVV.

The gene calls are TRBV5-8 and TRBJ1-6; the D gene is possibly TRBD1 (5 bases). CDR1 SGHTS and CDR2 YDEGEE come from the germline V gene. V was trimmed by 6 bases and J by 3 bases, leaving 13 bases between them. This CDR3 has 15 residues. This chain's CDR3 is CASKGVWDYNSPLHF. Written as DNA, the CDR3 is TGTGCCAGCAAAGGGGTTTGGGACTATAATTCACCCCTCCACTTT.

Regarding this clone: Other DNA sequences in the sample encode the same CDR3. This chain links TRBV5-6 with TRBJ1-2; the match to TRBD1 covers 7 bases. The CDR3 has 13 amino acids. Germline trimming cut 4 bases from V and 3 bases from J; bases unmatched to any gene: 3. Per the germline V gene, CDR1 is SGHDT and CDR2 is YYEEEE. Written as DNA, the CDR3 is TGTGCCAGCAGCCCAGACAGGGACTATGGCTACACCTTC. Amino acid sequence: CASSPDRDYGYTF.

The rearrangement uses TRBV28 and TRBJ1-1, with D possibly TRBD1 on 6 matching bases. Germline V gene lookup returns CDR1 MDHEN and CDR2 SYDVKM. Deletions cut 7 bases from V and 7 bases from J, with 16 bases between. This CDR3 has 13 amino acids. DNA of the CDR3: TGTGCCAGCACCCCCCCAGGGGTCAGTGAAGCTTTCTTT. Translated: CASTPPGVSEAFF. Drawing the rest from reference TRBV28 and TRBJ1-1, the complete variable domain is DVKVTQSSRYLVKRTGEKVFLECVQDMDHENMFWYRQDPGLGLRLIYFSYDVKMKEKGDIPEGYSVSREKKERFSLILESASTNQTSMYLCASTPPGVSEAFFGQGTRLTVV.

The chain employs TRBV11-3 and TRBJ1-1; no clear D gene. The CDR3 spans 13 residues. V shed 3 bases and J shed 1 base, with 6 bases lying between them. The germline gives CDR1 SGHNT, CDR2 YENEEA. The chain's CDR3 is CASSFKRNTEAFF. CDR3 DNA sequence: TGTGCCAGCAGCTTTAAGAGGAACACTGAAGCTTTCTTT.

The rearrangement uses TRBV2 and TRBJ2-1; D may be TRBD2 (8 bases). Deletions cut 3 bases from V and 9 bases from J, with 21 bases between. Germline loops: CDR1 SNHLY, CDR2 FYNNEI. The CDR3 extends over 16 amino acids. CDR3 DNA sequence: TGTGCCAGCAGTGAGAGGGGAGCGGGAGCAGGGGGTGAGCAGTTCTTC. It translates to CASSERGAGAGGEQFF.

This clone appeared once. The chain uses TRBV11-2 and TRBJ2-5; 10 nucleotides align to TRBD2. This CDR3 has 16 amino acids. V dropped 1 base and J dropped 2; count of bases not matched to a gene: 4. The germline gives CDR1 SGHAT, CDR2 FQNNGV. The CDR3 sequence: CASSLGPGLAQETQYF. As DNA, the CDR3 is TGTGCCAGCAGCTTAGGGCCGGGACTAGCGCAAGAGACCCAGTACTTC.

V gene TRBV9 combines with J gene TRBJ2-1, with D unresolved. This CDR3 spans 11 amino acids. Germline values: CDR1 SGDLS, CDR2 YYNGEE. V was pared by 3 bases and J by 5 bases, with 3 bases between. The CDR3 nucleotides read TGTGCCAGCAGCGCCGACAATGAGCAGTTCTTC. Amino acid sequence: CASSADNEQFF.